This entry lists 30 T cell receptor beta chains sequenced from one sample in a study of T cell responses to AZD1222 COVID-19 vaccine. Clones were read by immunoSEQ multiplex PCR, and TCRdb kept only the in-frame ones, dropping some. The table records around 170,000 clones, 90% of them present only once. Sequenced material: peripheral blood, taken on day 0 of AZD1222 vaccination. These receptors originate from an adult in good health.

This chain uses TRBV11-2 with TRBJ1-4; D uncertain. CDR1 SGHAT and CDR2 FQNNGV come from the germline V gene. The CDR3 loop spans 15 amino acids. The V and J ends lost 0 bases and 8 bases respectively, with 13 bases between them. CDR3 in amino acids: CASSLDFQVIEKLFF. DNA of the CDR3: TGTGCCAGCAGCTTAGACTTTCAGGTTATCGAAAAACTGTTTTTT.

The genes are TRBV6-5 and TRBJ2-1; a weak D match, TRBD1 (5 bases). With 6 bases removed from V and 1 base from J, the gap between germline ends came to 13 bases. Per germline, CDR1 MNHEY and CDR2 SVGAGI. CDR3 length: 15 residues. Written as DNA, the CDR3 is TGTGCCAGCAGCTCATCCCCAGGGTCCTACAATGAGCAGTTCTTC. As protein: CASSSSPGSYNEQFF.

This rearrangement joins TRBV28 to TRBJ1-1; D is unclear. CDR1 MDHEN and CDR2 SYDVKM come from the germline V gene. The CDR3 extends over 14 amino acids. Trimming took off 7 bases at V and 0 bases at J, with 12 bases between the two ends. The CDR3 region is CASKGGLMNTEAFF. Here the CDR3 DNA reads TGTGCCAGCAAGGGAGGGCTCATGAACACTGAAGCTTTCTTT.

The chain uses TRBV19 and TRBJ2-4; D might be TRBD2 (5 bases). The CDR3 covers 12 residues. Germline assignment: CDR1 LNHDA and CDR2 SQIVND (reference sequence). V gave up 5 bases and J gave up 7 bases, with 9 bases separating them. Written as DNA, the CDR3 is TGTGCCAGTAGTGACGAGGGTAACATTCAGTACTTC. Protein sequence: CASSDEGNIQYF.

The genes are TRBV6-4 and TRBJ2-1; perhaps D is TRBD1 or TRBD2 (7 bases each). Germline CDR1 MRHNA, CDR2 SNTAGT. Trimming shortened V by 6 bases and J by 8 bases, and 17 bases separated the two germline ends. CDR3 length: 14 residues. This CDR3 is CASSSGGGGYEQFF. The CDR3 bases are TGTGCCAGCAGCTCGGGAGGAGGGGGCTATGAGCAGTTCTTC.

The V and J genes are TRBV18 and TRBJ1-5; TRBD1 matches 7 bases. The CDR3 has 13 amino acids. The V gene end was trimmed by 5 bases and the J gene end by 4 bases; junction bases not matched to a gene: 2. Germline V lookup: CDR1 KGHSH, CDR2 LQKENI. In nucleotides, the CDR3 is TGTGCCAGCTCAGGGACAGAGAATCAGCCCCAGCATTTT. This gives the protein CASSGTENQPQHF.

The J gene is TRBJ1-5, the V gene TRBV28; D ambiguous. The germline V gene encodes CDR1 MDHEN and CDR2 SYDVKM. The V and J ends lost 3 bases and 1 base respectively, with 7 bases between them. There are 14 residues in the CDR3. The CDR3, as DNA: TGTGCCAGCAGTTTCTGGCCGAGCAATCAGCCCCAGCATTTT. This codes for CASSFWPSNQPQHF.

The chain has TRBV19 and TRBJ1-1; tentative D call: TRBD1 (5 bases). This CDR3 has 15 residues. Germline V lookup: CDR1 LNHDA, CDR2 SQIVND (reference sequence). V shed 3 bases and J shed 1 base, with 12 bases lying between them. CDR3 coding DNA: TGTGCCAGTAGTATCGCGGGGCCGGGGAACACTGAAGCTTTCTTT. This codes for CASSIAGPGNTEAFF.

The V and J genes are TRBV19 and TRBJ2-1; a weak D match, TRBD1 (6 bases). Germline CDR1 LNHDA, CDR2 SQIVND (reference sequence). The germline V and J ends were trimmed by 4 bases and 0 bases, with 10 bases remaining between them. The CDR3 consists of 15 residues. CDR3 residues: CASSKDRSSYNEQFF. The CDR3 DNA reads TGTGCCAGTAGTAAAGACAGGTCCTCCTACAATGAGCAGTTCTTC.

This clone was found once. V is TRBV15 and J is TRBJ2-5, with TRBD2 matching 11 bases. The CDR3 length is 15 residues. CDR1 and CDR2 from the germline V gene are LNHNV and YYDKDF (reference sequence). J gave up 6 bases and V 3 bases, and 6 bases lay outside the gene matches. CDR3 DNA sequence: TGTGCCACCAGCAGGGAGACTAGCGGGGTAAAGACCCAGTACTTC. This translates into CATSRETSGVKTQYF.

The rearrangement joins TRBV15 to TRBJ1-5; D possibly corresponds to TRBD1 (5 bases). Germline lookup yields CDR1 LNHNV and CDR2 YYDKDF (reference sequence). The V end was cut by 0 bases, the J end by 6 bases, with 18 bases between. The CDR3 extends over 17 amino acids. The DNA of the CDR3 is TGTGCCACCAGCAGAGATTTAAGCCAGGGACTTAGTCAGCCCCAGCATTTT. Its translation is CATSRDLSQGLSQPQHF.

The gene calls are TRBV27 and TRBJ1-2; TRBD1 aligns across 7 bases. J lost 3 bases, V lost 5 bases, and 6 bases had no gene match. The CDR3 runs 14 residues. Germline V gene data show CDR1 as MNHEY and CDR2 as SMNVEV (reference sequence). The CDR3 DNA reads TGTGCCAGCAGTCTGAGGGGGCCGGACTATGGCTACACCTTC. It is translated as CASSLRGPDYGYTF.

This clone was seen a single time. The chain combines TRBV19 with TRBJ1-6; TRBD1 matches 11 bases. From germline, CDR1 is LNHDA and CDR2 SQIVND (reference sequence). The CDR3 runs 15 residues. The ends lost 10 bases at V and 9 bases at J; junction bases unmatched: 11. The CDR3 is CATTGTGGNVSPLHF. The CDR3 coding sequence is TGTGCCACCACCGGGACAGGGGGTAATGTTTCACCCCTCCACTTT.

CDR3 coding DNA: TGTGCCAGCAGCTCAGGGGGGCTCCGCACAGATACGCAGTATTTT. Its protein product is CASSSGGLRTDTQYF. This chain connects TRBV7-9 to TRBJ2-3, with D possibly TRBD1 on 7 matching bases. The CDR3 extends over 15 amino acids. Trimming removed 4 bases from V and 1 base from J, with 12 bases in between. The germline CDR1 and CDR2 sequences are SEHNR and FQNEAQ (reference sequence).

DNA for the CDR3: TGTGCCAGCAGTTTAATTGGCTTCGGGTTAGCGGGGGATCGGGAGCAGTTCTTC. Translation gives CASSLIGFGLAGDREQFF. The rearrangement uses TRBV28 and TRBJ2-1; the match to TRBD2 covers 9 bases. The CDR3 consists of 18 residues. V lost 2 bases and J lost 10; bases outside the gene matches: 18. Germline CDR1 is MDHEN and CDR2 is SYDVKM.

This chain joins TRBV6-6 and TRBJ1-4; tentative D call: TRBD1 (5 bases). This CDR3 has 14 amino acids. With 5 bases removed from V and 6 bases from J, the gap between germline ends came to 13 bases. Germline loops: CDR1 MNHNY, CDR2 SVGAGI (reference sequence). CDR3 sequence (DNA): TGTGCCAGCAGTACGGTTCGGGGGGATGAAAAACTGTTTTTT. The encoded protein is CASSTVRGDEKLFF.

The V call is TRBV5-5, the J call TRBJ1-4, with D possibly being TRBD1 (5 bases). The germline gives CDR1 SGHKS, CDR2 YYEKEE (reference sequence). V was clipped by 0 bases and J by 12 bases, with 9 bases between them. This CDR3 is 12 amino acids long. DNA for the CDR3: TGTGCCAGCAGCTTGGTGGGGGAGGAACTGTTTTTT. As protein: CASSLVGEELFF. Variable domain in full (rest from reference TRBV5-5 and TRBJ1-4): DAGVTQSPTHLIKTRGQQVTLRCSPISGHKSVSWYQQVLGQGPQFIFQYYEKEERGRGNFPDRFSARQFPNYSSELNVNALLLGDSALYLCASSLVGEELFFGSGTQLSVL.

The chain combines TRBV5-6 with TRBJ1-4; D unclear. The CDR3 length is 14 residues. With 6 bases removed from V and 3 bases from J, the gap between germline ends came to 12 bases. The germline V gene has CDR1 SGHDT and CDR2 YYEEEE. For the CDR3, the DNA is TGTGCCAGCACCCGTGGGCAACCTAATGAAAAACTGTTTTTT. This translates into CASTRGQPNEKLFF.

As regards this clone: Other DNA sequences in this specimen translate into the identical CDR3. The chain joins TRBV7-3 to TRBJ1-1; no clear D gene. Trimming shortened V by 0 bases and J by 3 bases, and 5 bases separated the two germline ends. Germline V gene lookup returns CDR1 SGHTA and CDR2 FQGTGA. CDR3 length: 13 residues. The CDR3: CASSLTGDTEAFF. In DNA form, the CDR3 reads TGTGCCAGCAGCTTAACCGGGGACACTGAAGCTTTCTTT.

J is TRBJ2-1 and V is TRBV7-3; maybe TRBD2 (5 bases). This CDR3 comprises 18 residues. Between the trimmed V and J ends, which lost 4 bases and 8 bases, there was a span of 27 bases. CDR1 SGHTA and CDR2 FQGTGA come from the germline V gene. CDR3 in amino acids: CASSSQALGWRAIDEQFF. The CDR3 nucleotides are TGTGCCAGCAGCTCCCAGGCGTTGGGCTGGCGGGCTATCGATGAGCAGTTCTTC. The full variable domain, in which reference TRBV7-3 and TRBJ2-1 provide the parts outside the CDR3, is GAGVSQTPSNKVTEKGKYVELRCDPISGHTALYWYRQSLGQGPEFLIYFQGTGAADDSGLPNDRFFAVRPEGSVSTLKIQRTERGDSAVYLCASSSQALGWRAIDEQFFGPGTRLTVL.

In its sample, this clone was seen a few times. This rearrangement joins TRBV19 to TRBJ2-7, with D possibly matching TRBD1 (5 bases). Germline V lookup: CDR1 LNHDA, CDR2 SQIVND (reference sequence). The V end lost 5 bases, the J end lost 4 bases, and 12 bases lay between the germline ends. CDR3 length equals 13 residues. CDR3 DNA sequence: TGTGCCAGTAGTCCTCCAGGGCATTACGAGCAGTACTTC. It specifies CASSPPGHYEQYF.

The gene calls are TRBV5-5 and TRBJ1-2; D remains unclear. The CDR3 is 13 residues long. CDR1 and CDR2 (germline): SGHKS, YYEKEE (reference sequence). Trimming removed 4 bases at V and 4 bases at J, with 11 bases between. For the CDR3, the DNA is TGTGCCAGCAGCCGCGGGCCCCCCTATGGCTACACCTTC. It is translated as CASSRGPPYGYTF. The variable domain in full, with the rest retrieved from reference TRBV5-5 and TRBJ1-2, is DAGVTQSPTHLIKTRGQQVTLRCSPISGHKSVSWYQQVLGQGPQFIFQYYEKEERGRGNFPDRFSARQFPNYSSELNVNALLLGDSALYLCASSRGPPYGYTFGSGTRLTVV.

This CDR3 is CAITPEALSPRTIYF. The CDR3 nucleotides are TGTGCCATCACCCCCGAAGCCTTGTCTCCCCGCACCATATATTTT. The chain uses TRBV10-3 and TRBJ1-3; no clear D. Germline V gives CDR1 ENHRY, CDR2 SYGVKD. This CDR3 comprises 15 residues. Trimming stripped 7 bases from V and 9 bases from J, with 22 bases between.

This clone came up a few times. The chain uses TRBV4-1 and TRBJ1-5, with a weak D call TRBD1 (5 bases). The V end lost 2 bases, the J end lost 7 bases, and 15 bases lay between the germline ends. There are 15 residues in the CDR3. Per the germline V gene, CDR1 is MGHRA and CDR2 is YSYEKL. This chain's CDR3 is CASSQPDRREQPQHF. In DNA, the CDR3 is TGCGCCAGCAGCCAACCCGACAGACGTGAACAGCCCCAGCATTTT.

A word on this clone: Germline and junction disagree at one end, which may indicate a read error. The V and J genes are TRBV7-7 and TRBJ2-7; no clear D gene. Germline values: CDR1 SSHAT, CDR2 FNYEAQ (reference sequence). The CDR3 has 10 residues. The CDR3 DNA reads TGTGCTAGCAGCTTAGCTGCTCCGTACTTC. Amino acids: CASSLAAPYF.

The rearrangement links TRBV5-1 to TRBJ1-4; 7 bases are shared with TRBD1. Per germline, CDR1 SGHRS and CDR2 YFSETQ. The CDR3 is made up of 14 amino acids. V lost 4 bases to trimming and J lost 3 bases; unmatched junction nucleotides: 3. The CDR3 DNA reads TGCGCCAGCAGCCCACAGGGGTCTAATGAAAAACTGTTTTTT. Its protein product is CASSPQGSNEKLFF.

The V and J genes are TRBV10-3 and TRBJ2-7; D gene ambiguous. The V gene lost 0 bases and the J gene lost 6 bases, with 15 bases spanning the gap. This CDR3 has 15 residues. Germline V gene sequence: CDR1 ENHRY, CDR2 SYGVKD. CDR3 DNA: TGTGCCATCAGTGAGTCGCCGAAAACCTCGTCCGAGCAGTACTTC. This gives the protein CAISESPKTSSEQYF.

The chain uses TRBV5-1 and TRBJ1-6; the match to TRBD1 covers 7 bases. Trimming removed 4 bases from V and 9 bases from J; junction bases left unmatched: 16. The CDR3 contains 17 residues. Germline V gene data show CDR1 as SGHRS and CDR2 as YFSETQ. The DNA for the CDR3 is TGCGCCAGCAGCCTAAAACCCGGGACAGAGGTTCGTTCACCCCTCCACTTT. Protein product: CASSLKPGTEVRSPLHF.

The rearrangement joins TRBV3-1 (or the pseudogene TRBV3-2) to TRBJ2-1; unclear D gene. Germline loops: CDR1 LGHDT, CDR2 YNNKEL (reference sequence). V was pared by 4 bases and J by 5 bases, with 12 bases between. This CDR3 region has 14 residues. The CDR3 here is CASSRAQPNNEQFF. CDR3 bases: TGTGCCAGCAGCCGCGCCCAACCCAACAATGAGCAGTTCTTC.

This chain uses TRBV28 with TRBJ1-6; possible D gene TRBD1, 5 bases. V was trimmed by 1 base and J by 15 bases, leaving 10 bases between them. Germline V gene sequence: CDR1 MDHEN, CDR2 SYDVKM. The CDR3 has 12 amino acids. The CDR3 DNA follows: TGTGCCAGCAGTTTATCCAGGGTGAACCTCCACTTT. It translates to CASSLSRVNLHF.